Listed below are T cell receptor beta chains from one sample, sequenced in a study of blood T cell repertoires in COVID-19. Profiling relied on immunoSEQ multiplex PCR, and the TCRdb table lists in-frame clones only, not all of them. Counted here are under 500,000 clones, 80% to 90% occurring once; the ten biggest clones make up about 1.1%. The sample was PBMCs or T cells enriched from blood (not recorded which). The receptors were sampled from a young man who had recovered from COVID-19. Each CDR3 is given with its conserved first and last residue. A D gene is named only where the DNA matches it firmly. A clone size is listed for some rows: how often the clone was seen (once, few, many), or a class if it is expanded.

>-|once|TRBV25-1|TRBJ1-4
CASSRTVNPHEKLFF
TGTGCCAGCAGCCGGACTGTGAACCCCCATGAAAAACTGTTTTTT
>-|-|TRBV10-2|TRBJ2-3
CASSRGDGSTDTQYF
TGCGCCAGCAGCAGGGGGGACGGAAGCACAGATACGCAGTATTTT
>-|-|TRBV13|TRBJ1-4
CASSSRTTNEKLFF
TGTGCCAGCAGCTCGAGAACAACTAATGAAAAACTGTTTTTT
>-|-|TRBV4-1|TRBJ2-2
CASSQGTNTGELFF
TGCGCCAGCAGCCAAGGTACGAACACCGGGGAGCTGTTTTTT
>-|-|TRBV3-1/TRBV3-2|TRBJ1-1
CATGALGGREAFF
TGTGCCACCGGGGCCTTGGGGGGAAGGGAAGCTTTCTTT
>-|-|TRBV7-2|TRBJ1-1
CASSFGTGSGAHF
-
>TRBD2|-|TRBV5-1|TRBJ2-2
CASSLGLDVPGELFF
TGCGCCAGCAGCCTGGGACTAGATGTTCCCGGGGAGCTGTTTTTT
>TRBD1|-|TRBV29-1|TRBJ1-2
CSGLTGGSYGYTF
TGCAGCGGGTTGACAGGGGGCAGCTATGGCTACACCTTC
>-|-|TRBV7-2|TRBJ2-2
CASSLVQGGTGELFF
TGTGCCAGCAGCTTAGTGCAGGGCGGTACCGGGGAGCTGTTTTTT
>-|-|TRBV6-5|TRBJ1-1
CASSPVDRIWTEAFF
TGTGCCAGCAGTCCCGTCGACAGAATATGGACTGAAGCTTTCTTT
>TRBD1|-|TRBV6-5|TRBJ1-2
CASRQGDYGYTF
TGTGCCAGCAGACAGGGGGACTATGGCTACACCTTC
>-|-|TRBV28|TRBJ2-7
CASTSPAYEQYF
TGTGCCAGCACCTCCCCAGCCTACGAGCAGTACTTC
>TRBD1|-|TRBV7-2|TRBJ1-2
CASSFGTGFNYGYTF
TGTGCCAGCAGCTTCGGGACAGGCTTTAACTATGGCTACACCTTC
>TRBD2|-|TRBV7-8|TRBJ2-1
CASSRTSGIPHEQFF
TGTGCCAGCAGTCGGACTAGCGGGATTCCACATGAGCAGTTCTTC
>TRBD1|once|TRBV7-2|TRBJ1-2
CASSYPGGRSYGYTF
TGTGCCAGCAGCTACCCAGGGGGCCGGTCCTATGGCTACACCTTC
>-|-|TRBV10-2|TRBJ2-2
CASSETGTGELFF
TGCGCCAGCAGTGAGACGGGCACCGGGGAGCTGTTTTTT
>TRBD1|-|TRBV2|TRBJ1-1
CVLLGGTGEARTEAFF
TGTGTCTTATTGGGGGGGACAGGGGAGGCAAGGACTGAAGCTTTCTTT
>-|-|TRBV5-1|TRBJ2-1
CASSLFEQTNEQFF
TGCGCCAGCAGCTTGTTCGAACAGACCAATGAGCAGTTCTTC
>-|-|TRBV5-6|TRBJ2-2
CASSQLDRNTGELFF
TGTGCCAGCAGCCAGTTGGACAGGAACACCGGGGAGCTGTTTTTT
>TRBD1|-|TRBV4-1|TRBJ1-6
CASSQVGTANSPLHF
TGCGCCAGCAGCCAAGTTGGGACAGCAAATTCACCCCTCCACTTT
>-|-|TRBV4-1|TRBJ1-3
CASSTTTSSGNTIYF
TGCGCCAGCAGCACCACGACTAGCTCTGGAAACACCATATATTTT
>-|-|TRBV19|TRBJ2-7
CANAAENGVYEQYF
TGTGCTAACGCCGCTGAGAACGGAGTATACGAGCAGTACTTC
>TRBD2|-|TRBV7-6|TRBJ2-7
CASSTGQELAGLLYEQYF
TGTGCCAGCAGTACCGGACAAGAACTAGCGGGTCTACTCTACGAGCAGTACTTC
>TRBD2|-|TRBV19|TRBJ2-1
CASSIGSGARKFF
TGTGCCAGTAGTATTGGTAGCGGGGCCCGGAAGTTCTTC
>TRBD2|-|TRBV4-1|TRBJ2-3
CASSQLAGVSDTQYF
TGCGCCAGCAGCCAACTTGCGGGAGTGTCAGATACGCAGTATTTT
>TRBD2|-|TRBV6-5|TRBJ2-2
CASRTGTMTGELFF
TGTGCCAGCAGAACCGGGACTATGACCGGGGAGCTGTTTTTT
>TRBD2|-|TRBV5-6|TRBJ2-5
CASSLGPSGSQETQYF
TGTGCCAGCAGCTTGGGGCCTAGCGGGTCCCAAGAGACCCAGTACTTC
>-|-|TRBV5-1|TRBJ2-1
CASSEQGNEQFF
TGCGCCAGCAGCGAGCAGGGGAATGAGCAGTTCTTC
>TRBD2|-|TRBV11-2|TRBJ2-3
CASSKRLAGGKEAQYF
TGTGCCAGCAGCAAAAGACTAGCGGGAGGGAAGGAGGCGCAGTATTTT
>-|-|TRBV5-1|TRBJ1-1
CASSSGKLITEAFF
TGCGCCAGCAGCAGCGGGAAACTTATTACTGAAGCTTTCTTT
>-|-|TRBV28|TRBJ2-7
CASISAGANSYEQYF
TGTGCCAGCATCTCGGCAGGGGCCAACTCCTACGAGCAGTACTTC
>-|-|TRBV18|TRBJ2-5
CASSPQREETQYF
TGTGCCAGCTCACCCCAGAGGGAGGAGACCCAGTACTTC
>-|-|TRBV12-3/TRBV12-4|TRBJ2-7
CASSLVSYEQYF
TGTGCCAGCAGTTTAGTCAGCTACGAGCAGTACTTC
>-|-|TRBV5-6|TRBJ1-2
CASSSDGEGGGYTF
TGTGCCAGCAGCTCGGACGGGGAAGGGGGTGGCTACACCTTC
>-|once|TRBV15|TRBJ1-1
CATSRAKEGTTEAFF
TGTGCCACCAGCAGAGCGAAGGAGGGGACCACTGAAGCTTTCTTT
>-|-|TRBV12-3/TRBV12-4|TRBJ1-2
CASSLNRVYGYTF
TGTGCCAGCAGTTTAAACAGGGTTTATGGCTACACCTTC
>-|-|TRBV6-4|TRBJ2-7
CASSDRAGGTYEQYF
TGTGCCAGCAGTGACAGGGCAGGGGGGACCTACGAGCAGTACTTC
>-|-|TRBV30|TRBJ1-4
CAWSPPQAGYEKLFF
TGTGCCTGGAGTCCGCCTCAGGCGGGGTATGAAAAACTGTTTTTT
>TRBD1|-|TRBV3-1/TRBV3-2|TRBJ1-2
CASSQGDSGTGGYTF
TGTGCCAGCAGCCAAGGAGACTCCGGGACAGGCGGCTACACCTTC
>-|once|TRBV19|TRBJ1-1
CASSIATNTEAFF
TGTGCCAGTAGTATAGCCACAAACACTGAAGCTTTCTTT
>TRBD2|once|TRBV4-1|TRBJ2-1
CASSQFTQTSSLDEQFF
TGCGCCAGCAGCCAATTCACCCAGACTAGCTCTCTGGATGAGCAGTTCTTC
>TRBD1|-|TRBV5-1|TRBJ2-7
CASSVTPGQGYEQYF
TGCGCCAGCAGCGTTACTCCGGGACAGGGGTACGAGCAGTACTTC
>TRBD2|-|TRBV6-5|TRBJ2-7
CASSKTSGRGYEQYF
TGTGCCAGCAGCAAAACTAGCGGGAGAGGTTACGAGCAGTACTTC
>-|once|TRBV6-5|TRBJ2-1
CASSYAGDFNEQFF
TGTGCCAGCAGTTACGCTGGAGATTTCAATGAGCAGTTCTTC